Listed here are 9 T cell receptor beta chains from one sample, sequenced in a study of blood T cells in healthy people across ages. Using a J-beta primer mix together with a sample-barcoded 5' primer, a second PCR was run for about 6 to 12 cycles. One entry per CDR3 protein, called by TCRdb with MiXCR from the 5' RACE reads. The profile covers roughly 1,500,000 distinct CDR3 sequences, with about 31% appearing a single time and roughly 12% taken by the ten largest. Sequenced input: blood. Receptors were obtained from a young woman in good health.

This clonotype was observed a few times. The chain carries TRBV7-9 and TRBJ2-7, with D possibly being TRBD2 (5 bases). This CDR3 has 12 residues. Trimming pared 7 bases from V and 2 bases from J, leaving 9 bases between. The germline gives CDR1 SEHNR, CDR2 FQNEAQ (reference sequence). CDR3 loop: CASMLGTYEQYF. DNA for the CDR3: TGTGCCAGCATGCTCGGGACCTACGAGCAGTACTTC.

This clonotype was observed at least ten times. Germline is not matched at one junction end, which may reflect a read error. The rearrangement joins TRBV5-1 to TRBJ2-5; D is possibly TRBD1 or TRBD2 (7 bases each). The germline V gene encodes CDR1 SGHRS and CDR2 YFSETQ. This CDR3 comprises 14 residues. CDR3 residues: CASSPGGGRETQYF. CDR3 DNA sequence: TGTGCCAGCAGCCCAGGGGGGGGGAGGGAGACCCAGTACTTC.

The table lists this clonotype with a few counts. The J gene is TRBJ2-7, the V gene TRBV20-1; D possibly uses TRBD1 or TRBD2 (5 bases each). This CDR3 is built from 12 residues. V shed 3 bases and J shed 3 bases, with 9 bases lying between them. Germline CDR1 and CDR2: DFQATT and SNEGSKA (reference sequence). The CDR3 reads CSARWGYYEQYF. The DNA of the CDR3 is TGCAGTGCTAGGTGGGGGTACTACGAGCAGTACTTC.

This clonotype was observed a handful of times. The chain couples TRBV15 to TRBJ2-5; D tentatively reads TRBD1 or TRBD2 (5 bases each). This CDR3 spans 14 amino acids. Trimming pared 5 bases from V and 5 bases from J, leaving 15 bases between. In germline, CDR1 is LNHNV, CDR2 YYDKDF (reference sequence). In nucleotides, the CDR3 is TGTGCCACCAGCCCGGGGCCGGCTTTGGAGACCCAGTACTTC. Protein sequence: CATSPGPALETQYF.

This chain links TRBV9 with TRBJ2-2; D is uncertain. Germline-derived CDR1 and CDR2 are SGDLS and YYNGEE. CDR3 length: 15 amino acids. Trimming removed 0 bases at V and 1 base at J, with 7 bases between. CDR3 region: CASSVADLNTGELFF. CDR3 DNA: TGTGCCAGCAGCGTAGCGGACCTGAACACCGGGGAGCTGTTTTTT.

The V gene is TRBV7-8, the J gene TRBJ2-3; TRBD2 aligns across 10 bases. Per germline, CDR1 SGHVS and CDR2 FQNEAQ. With V trimmed by 2 bases and J by 4 bases, 6 bases remained unmatched. The CDR3 contains 16 residues. The CDR3 nucleotides read TGTGCCAGCAGCTTATATCTAGCGGGAGTCTCAGATACGCAGTATTTT. Its translation is CASSLYLAGVSDTQYF.

This clonotype was counted ten times or more. The chain is built from TRBV3-1 and TRBJ2-1; D gene unclear. The CDR3 contains 15 residues. V lost 0 bases and J lost 0, with 6 bases in between. Germline CDR1 and CDR2: LGHDT and YNNKEL (reference sequence). This CDR3 is CASSQERSSYNEQFF. CDR3 sequence (DNA): TGTGCCAGCAGCCAAGAACGAAGCTCCTACAATGAGCAGTTCTTC.

Only a few counts were recorded for this clonotype. This chain connects TRBV20-1 to TRBJ2-1; D is possibly TRBD2 (5 bases). The CDR3 totals 15 residues. Germline V CDR1 and CDR2: DFQATT, SNEGSKA (reference sequence). Between the trimmed V and J ends, which lost 1 base and 8 bases, there was a span of 18 bases. The CDR3 protein is CSARASRYLWDEQFF. The CDR3 DNA follows: TGCAGTGCTAGAGCTAGCCGGTATCTCTGGGATGAGCAGTTCTTC.

This clonotype has just a few counts. The rearrangement joins TRBV20-1 to TRBJ1-5; TRBD1 might be the D (5 bases). The CDR3 length is 14 residues. Trimming took off 2 bases at V and 0 bases at J, with 8 bases between the two ends. Germline values: CDR1 DFQATT, CDR2 SNEGSKA (reference sequence). The CDR3 here is CSARQGISNQPQHF. CDR3 sequence (DNA): TGCAGTGCTAGACAGGGTATTAGCAATCAGCCCCAGCATTTT.